This paragraph reports one TCR beta chain. Antigen specificity is unknown. This record comes from a study of cytomegalovirus exposure and HLA in healthy donors. Researchers ran the PCR with 60 Vbeta and 13 Jbeta primers. The repertoire was sequenced with immunoSEQ multiplex PCR; TCRdb's copy has only in-frame clones and lacks some. The top ten hold approximately 13% of the sample, which has about 160,000 clones, about four fifths seen once. Whole-study findings and limits: A prior analysis recorded that most TCR beta V segments were productive about 90% or about 30% of the time. Most TCR sequences were uncommon, yet certain public TCRs appeared in many donors. Evidence from a later analysis indicated that most CMV-associated TCR beta chains looked HLA-restricted.

The source is a woman in her forties or fifties in good health and CMV-seronegative. Specimen: PBMCs.

The CDR3 DNA sequence: TGTGCCAGCAGCTTAGCGCTGAGGGCGAGCACAGATACGCAGTATTTT. It yields the protein CASSLALRASTDTQYF. The V and J genes are TRBV7-9 and TRBJ2-3, with a tentative D call TRBD2 (5 bases). There are 16 residues in the CDR3. V gave up 0 bases and J gave up 0 bases, with 10 bases separating them. Germline loops: CDR1 SEHNR, CDR2 FQNEAQ (reference sequence).